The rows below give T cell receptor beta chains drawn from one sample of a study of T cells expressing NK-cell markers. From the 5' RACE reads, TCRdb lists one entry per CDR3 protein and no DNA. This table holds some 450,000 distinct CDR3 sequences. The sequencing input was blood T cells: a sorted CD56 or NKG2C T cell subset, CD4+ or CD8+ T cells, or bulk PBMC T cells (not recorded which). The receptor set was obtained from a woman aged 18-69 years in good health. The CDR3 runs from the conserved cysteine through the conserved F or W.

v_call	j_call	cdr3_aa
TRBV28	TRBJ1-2	CASSPHWEGRRGYTF
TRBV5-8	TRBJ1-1	CASSRGTGITEAFF
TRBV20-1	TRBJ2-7	CSASRTGGRYEQYF
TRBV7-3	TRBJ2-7	CASSLHPTGDGPYEQYF
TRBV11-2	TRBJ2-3	CASRDLGLAGGPPWTDTQYF
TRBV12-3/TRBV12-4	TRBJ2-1	CASTGLAGGVSYQFF
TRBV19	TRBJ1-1	CASRNSFNTEAFF
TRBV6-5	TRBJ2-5	CASSSFWTGQETQYF
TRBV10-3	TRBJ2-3	CAITTRLAGGLSTDTQYF
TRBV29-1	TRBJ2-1	CSVDPAGAVEQFF
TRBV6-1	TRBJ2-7	CASLAGTGSSYEQYF